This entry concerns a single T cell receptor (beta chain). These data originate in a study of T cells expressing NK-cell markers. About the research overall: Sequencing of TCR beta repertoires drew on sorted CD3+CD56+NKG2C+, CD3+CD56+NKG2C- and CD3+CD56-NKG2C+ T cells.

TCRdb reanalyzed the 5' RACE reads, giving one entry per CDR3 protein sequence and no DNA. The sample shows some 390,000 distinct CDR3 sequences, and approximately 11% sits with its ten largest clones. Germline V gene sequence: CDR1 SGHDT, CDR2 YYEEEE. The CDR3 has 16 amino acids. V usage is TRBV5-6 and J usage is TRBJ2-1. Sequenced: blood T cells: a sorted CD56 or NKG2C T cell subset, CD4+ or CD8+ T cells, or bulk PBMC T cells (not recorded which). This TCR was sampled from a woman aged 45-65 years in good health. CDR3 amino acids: CASSLEAGVLYNEQFF.